Below are 28 T cell receptor beta chains sequenced from a single sample in a study of T cells in localized non-small cell lung cancer. The table came from immunoSEQ multiplex PCR; TCRdb's copy has only in-frame clones and leaves some out. The data show 35,000 to 50,000 clones, around 79% seen once. The specimen was PBMCs, collected before any cancer treatment. The receptors were sampled from a woman aged 40-69 years with stage II squamous cell lung carcinoma.

This clone was counted between two and nine times. V usage is TRBV2 and J usage is TRBJ1-5; weak D call: TRBD1 (5 bases). Trimming stripped 3 bases from V and 2 bases from J, with 5 bases between. Germline values: CDR1 SNHLY, CDR2 FYNNEI. The CDR3 consists of 13 residues. As DNA, the CDR3 is TGTGCCAGCAGTGAGGGACGCAATCAGCCCCAGCATTTT. Its protein is CASSEGRNQPQHF.

This clone appeared a single time. The V call is TRBV28, the J call TRBJ2-1; D is ambiguous. The CDR3 contains 14 residues. V lost 3 bases and J lost 9, with 15 bases in between. Germline V gene data show CDR1 as MDHEN and CDR2 as SYDVKM. The CDR3 coding sequence is TGTGCCAGCAGTTTGATGGTCCGACGCGTTGAGCAGTTCTTC. Translating it yields CASSLMVRRVEQFF.

The chain combines TRBV5-4 with TRBJ1-2, with D hard to call. Trimming left V 7 bases short and J 3 bases short, with 16 bases between. The CDR3 runs to 14 residues. Germline V lookup: CDR1 SGHNT, CDR2 YYREEE (reference sequence). The CDR3 sequence is CASSQQSADYGYTF. For the CDR3, the DNA is TGTGCCAGCTCTCAACAGAGTGCTGACTATGGCTACACCTTC. Based on the CDR3 plus reference TRBV5-4 and TRBJ1-2, the full variable domain is ETGVTQSPTHLIKTRGQQVTLRCSSQSGHNTVSWYQQALGQGPQFIFQYYREEENGRGNFPPRFSGLQFPNYSSELNVNALELDDSALYLCASSQQSADYGYTFGSGTRLTVV.

The V and J genes are TRBV19 and TRBJ2-1; the D is unclear. The CDR3 covers 14 residues. Trimming removed 4 bases from V and 7 bases from J, with 14 bases in between. Germline V lookup: CDR1 LNHDA, CDR2 SQIVND (reference sequence). In nucleotides, the CDR3 is TGTGCCAGTAGTAATGATTGGCGTAAGAATGAGCAGTTCTTC. Translating gives CASSNDWRKNEQFF.

CDR3: CASTPDGLAGEGSEQFF. CDR3 DNA: TGTGCCAGCACCCCTGACGGACTAGCGGGAGAGGGGTCTGAGCAGTTCTTC. The chain is built from TRBV11-2 and TRBJ2-1; 13 bases line up with TRBD2. This CDR3 has 17 residues. Germline CDR1 SGHAT, CDR2 FQNNGV. Trimming at V came to 7 bases and at J to 9 bases, leaving 15 bases not matched to a gene.

The gene calls are TRBV28 and TRBJ1-3; D remains ambiguous. The germline V and J ends were trimmed by 6 bases and 0 bases, with 12 bases remaining between them. Germline-derived CDR1 and CDR2 are MDHEN and SYDVKM. The CDR3 runs to 15 residues. CDR3 in DNA: TGTGCCAGCAGCCTACAGCCCGACTCTGGAAACACCATATATTTT. The encoded protein is CASSLQPDSGNTIYF.

The V gene is TRBV7-8, the J gene TRBJ2-5; D is undetermined. The V end was cut by 5 bases, the J end by 1 base, with 14 bases between. This CDR3 has 15 amino acids. Germline loops: CDR1 SGHVS, CDR2 FQNEAQ. CDR3 DNA: TGTGCCAGCAGCCTCACCCACGACACCCAAGAGACCCAGTACTTC. Residues: CASSLTHDTQETQYF.

The chain has TRBV5-1 and TRBJ1-6; 8 bases are a match to TRBD1. The V and J ends lost 6 bases and 10 bases, in that order; junction bases with no gene match: 9. Germline CDR1 and CDR2: SGHRS and YFSETQ. This CDR3 is 14 amino acids long. The chain's CDR3 is CASKPGGARSPLHF. DNA of the CDR3: TGCGCCAGCAAACCAGGGGGCGCGAGATCACCCCTCCACTTT.

About this clone itself: A junction end diverges from the germline sequence, so it may reflect a read error. The V call is TRBV7-7, the J call TRBJ2-6, with D possibly TRBD2 on 5 matching bases. The length of the CDR3 is 15 residues. CDR1 and CDR2 (germline): SSHAT, FNYEAQ (reference sequence). The CDR3 region has the DNA TGTGCTAGCAGCTTAGGGAGCTCTGGGGCCAACGTCCTGACTTTC. Encoded protein: CASSLGSSGANVLTF.

The chain has TRBV5-1 and TRBJ2-3, with 11 bases aligning to TRBD2. J gave up 7 bases and V 0 bases, and 4 bases lay outside the gene matches. The CDR3 spans 15 residues. Germline assignment: CDR1 SGHRS and CDR2 YFSETQ. The CDR3 DNA reads as TGCGCCAGCAGCTTGGAAACTAGCGGGGGATATACGCAGTATTTT. The encoded protein is CASSLETSGGYTQYF.

The chain joins TRBV19 to TRBJ2-5, with D possibly TRBD2 on 6 matching bases. This CDR3 is built from 13 residues. Germline V lookup: CDR1 LNHDA, CDR2 SQIVND (reference sequence). With 4 bases removed from V and 4 bases from J, the gap between germline ends came to 10 bases. CDR3 in amino acids: CASSSREVETQYF. The CDR3 DNA is TGTGCCAGTAGTAGCAGGGAGGTAGAGACCCAGTACTTC.

The CDR3 nucleotides read TGTGCCATCACCTCAGGGGACGCACCCGACTACACCTTC. Amino acids: CAITSGDAPDYTF. The V and J genes are TRBV10-3 and TRBJ1-2; D perhaps matches TRBD1 (6 bases). V dropped 7 bases and J dropped 10 bases, with 19 bases sitting between them. Germline values: CDR1 ENHRY, CDR2 SYGVKD. The CDR3 extends over 13 amino acids.

CDR3 sequence reads: CASSPPIPGELFF. CDR3 DNA sequence: TGTGCCAGCAGTCCCCCGATCCCCGGGGAGCTGTTTTTT. The V call is TRBV2, the J call TRBJ2-2; D not certain. Per germline, CDR1 SNHLY and CDR2 FYNNEI. There are 13 residues in the CDR3. Trimming took off 5 bases at V and 6 bases at J, with 10 bases between the two ends.

The rearrangement joins TRBV29-1 to TRBJ1-1; 9 positions match TRBD1. Germline CDR1 reads SQVTM; CDR2 reads ANQGSEA. The CDR3 is 14 residues long. V trimming: 6 bases; J trimming: 5 bases; junction bases outside the gene matches: 10. The DNA for the CDR3 is TGCAGCGTGGGGGTACAGGGGGCGTCAACTGAAGCTTTCTTT. It codes for CSVGVQGASTEAFF.

The CDR3 sequence: CASSSGDSSQHF. CDR3 nucleotides: TGTGCCAGCAGCTCCGGGGACTCGTCCCAGCATTTT. The rearrangement joins TRBV7-9 to TRBJ1-5; weak D call: TRBD1 (5 bases). This CDR3 has 12 residues. The V gene's germline CDR1 is SEHNR and CDR2 FQNEAQ (reference sequence). The V gene lost 4 bases and the J gene lost 11 bases, with 12 bases spanning the gap.

For this clone: The CDR3 end shows no conserved phenylalanine or tryptophan, and so a read error is likely. It is unclear where the CDR3 begins or ends on the DNA, so no DNA is shown, and the CDR3 is as TCRdb lists it. The chain combines TRBV6-5 with TRBJ1-5. Germline CDR1 is MNHEY and CDR2 is SVGAGI. The CDR3 has 14 residues if both end residues are counted. The chain's CDR3 is CASSRRGGAGDLRT.

The gene calls are TRBV7-9 and TRBJ2-7; TRBD1 aligns across 9 bases. V lost 5 bases and J lost 7; bases outside the gene matches: 6. This CDR3 has 13 residues. The germline gives CDR1 SEHNR, CDR2 FQNEAQ (reference sequence). The CDR3 loop is CASSPPGTGEQYV. In nucleotides, the CDR3 is TGTGCCAGCAGCCCCCCCGGGACAGGGGAGCAGTACGTC.

CDR3 DNA sequence: TGTGCCAGCAGTTTTCGACAGGGGTCCTACGAGCAGTACTTC. Protein: CASSFRQGSYEQYF. This chain links TRBV27 with TRBJ2-7, with 8 bases fitting TRBD1. This CDR3 is built from 14 residues. After removal of 3 bases from V and 1 base from J, the junction contained 2 bases not matched to a gene. CDR1 is MNHEY and CDR2 is SMNVEV in the germline V gene (reference sequence).

This clone showed up just once. V and J are TRBV19 and TRBJ2-7; D not certain. The CDR3 contains 14 residues. CDR1 is LNHDA, CDR2 SQIVND, per germline (reference sequence). Trimming shortened V by 5 bases and J by 0 bases, and 11 bases separated the two germline ends. The CDR3 DNA reads TGTGCCAGTAGTGCGGCCGTTAGCTCCTACGAGCAGTACTTC. Its translation: CASSAAVSSYEQYF.

The chain carries TRBV7-3 and TRBJ2-1; 11 positions agree with TRBD2. Trimming at V came to 5 bases and at J to 4 bases, leaving 4 bases not matched to a gene. The germline CDR1 and CDR2 sequences are SGHTA and FQGTGA. The CDR3 is 15 residues long. The CDR3 DNA reads TGTGCCAGCAGCACCACTAGCGGGAGTTACAATGAGCAGTTCTTC. Translating gives CASSTTSGSYNEQFF.

The chain joins TRBV6-5 to TRBJ1-2, with D unresolved. Germline lookup yields CDR1 MNHEY and CDR2 SVGAGI. CDR3 length equals 13 residues. Trimming stripped 7 bases from V and 3 bases from J, with 12 bases between. DNA for the CDR3: TGTGCCAGCACCTCCTCACTTTACTATGGCTACACCTTC. Its translation is CASTSSLYYGYTF.

The J gene is TRBJ1-2, the V gene TRBV7-2; D remains unclear. The CDR3 totals 14 residues. V shed 5 bases and J shed 4 bases, with 14 bases lying between them. Germline assignment: CDR1 SGHTA and CDR2 FQGNSA. This chain's CDR3 is CASSLKGGSYGYTF. The DNA for the CDR3 is TGTGCCAGCAGCCTTAAGGGAGGATCCTATGGCTACACCTTC.

V and J are TRBV2 and TRBJ2-7; no definite D call. In germline, CDR1 is SNHLY, CDR2 FYNNEI. V shed 3 bases and J shed 1 base, with 4 bases lying between them. The CDR3 runs to 12 residues. The CDR3 region is CASSDSSYEQYV. CDR3 bases: TGTGCCAGCAGTGACTCGTCCTACGAGCAGTACGTC.

The V gene is TRBV9, the J gene TRBJ2-5; D is possibly TRBD1 (6 bases). Trimming removed 2 bases from V and 0 bases from J, with 14 bases in between. Looked up from germline, CDR1 is SGDLS and CDR2 is YYNGEE. The CDR3 extends over 16 amino acids. The CDR3 spells CASSVFPQGYQETQYF. The CDR3 DNA reads TGTGCCAGCAGCGTTTTCCCTCAGGGGTACCAAGAGACCCAGTACTTC.

This chain connects TRBV7-9 to TRBJ2-1; 10 bases fit TRBD2. Per the germline V gene, CDR1 is SEHNR and CDR2 is FQNEAQ (reference sequence). V shed 5 bases and J 3 bases; nucleotides not matched to a gene: 4. The CDR3 totals 15 residues. The CDR3 DNA reads as TGTGCCAGCAGCCCCGGGACTAGCGTCTACAATGAGCAGTTCTTC. Translation gives CASSPGTSVYNEQFF. Full variable domain (missing parts from reference TRBV7-9 and TRBJ2-1): DTGVSQNPRHKITKRGQNVTFRCDPISEHNRLYWYRQTLGQGPEFLTYFQNEAQLEKSRLLSDRFSAERPKGSFSTLEIQRTEQGDSAMYLCASSPGTSVYNEQFFGPGTRLTVL.

This clone was seen only once. CDR3 coding DNA: TGTGCCAGCAGCGTCGGGGGGGACAATCAGCCCCAGCATTTT. Its translation is CASSVGGDNQPQHF. This sequence joins TRBV9 and TRBJ1-5; the D gene is possibly TRBD1 (5 bases). Germline CDR1 SGDLS, CDR2 YYNGEE. V lost 2 bases and J 3 bases, leaving 9 bases between the germline ends. This CDR3 comprises 14 residues.

The chain links TRBV7-6 to TRBJ1-3; possibly TRBD1 for D (6 bases). Germline-derived CDR1 and CDR2 are SGHVS and FNYEAQ. This CDR3 has 18 residues. The V and J ends lost 1 base and 0 bases respectively, with 16 bases between them. The CDR3 spells CASSLEAGGSGSGNTIYF. Written as DNA, the CDR3 is TGTGCCAGCAGCTTAGAGGCGGGGGGCTCCGGCTCTGGAAACACCATATATTTT.

The chain employs TRBV28 and TRBJ2-2; no firm D call. The V end lost 5 bases, the J end lost 3 bases, and 10 bases lay between the germline ends. The CDR3 loop spans 14 amino acids. Germline lookup yields CDR1 MDHEN and CDR2 SYDVKM. CDR3 in amino acids: CASSQRVDTGELFF. The CDR3, as DNA: TGTGCCAGCAGTCAAAGGGTGGACACCGGGGAGCTGTTTTTT.